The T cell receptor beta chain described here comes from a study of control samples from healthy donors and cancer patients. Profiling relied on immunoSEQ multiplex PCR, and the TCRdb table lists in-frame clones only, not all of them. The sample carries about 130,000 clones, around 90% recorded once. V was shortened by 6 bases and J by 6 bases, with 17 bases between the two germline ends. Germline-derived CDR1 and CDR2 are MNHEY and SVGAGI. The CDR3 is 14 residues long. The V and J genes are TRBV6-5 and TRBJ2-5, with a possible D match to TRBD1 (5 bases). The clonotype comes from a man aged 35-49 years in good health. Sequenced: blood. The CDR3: CASRSQGIAQTQYF. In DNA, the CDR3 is TGTGCCAGCAGGTCGCAGGGTATCGCGCAGACCCAGTACTTC.